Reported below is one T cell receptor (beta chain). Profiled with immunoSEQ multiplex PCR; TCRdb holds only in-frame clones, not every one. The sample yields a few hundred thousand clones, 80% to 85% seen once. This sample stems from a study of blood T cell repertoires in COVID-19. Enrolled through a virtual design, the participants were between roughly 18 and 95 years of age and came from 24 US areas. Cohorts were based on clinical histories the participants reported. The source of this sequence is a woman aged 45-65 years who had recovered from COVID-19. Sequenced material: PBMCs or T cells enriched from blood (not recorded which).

The CDR3 DNA sequence: TGTGCCAGCAGTTTCGGAGAATCCTACGAGCAGTACTTC. It encodes CASSFGESYEQYF. The chain joins TRBV27 to TRBJ2-7; no definite D call. Trimming took 3 bases from V and 1 from J, leaving 7 bases between them. The CDR3 loop spans 13 amino acids. Germline CDR1 and CDR2: MNHEY and SMNVEV (reference sequence).